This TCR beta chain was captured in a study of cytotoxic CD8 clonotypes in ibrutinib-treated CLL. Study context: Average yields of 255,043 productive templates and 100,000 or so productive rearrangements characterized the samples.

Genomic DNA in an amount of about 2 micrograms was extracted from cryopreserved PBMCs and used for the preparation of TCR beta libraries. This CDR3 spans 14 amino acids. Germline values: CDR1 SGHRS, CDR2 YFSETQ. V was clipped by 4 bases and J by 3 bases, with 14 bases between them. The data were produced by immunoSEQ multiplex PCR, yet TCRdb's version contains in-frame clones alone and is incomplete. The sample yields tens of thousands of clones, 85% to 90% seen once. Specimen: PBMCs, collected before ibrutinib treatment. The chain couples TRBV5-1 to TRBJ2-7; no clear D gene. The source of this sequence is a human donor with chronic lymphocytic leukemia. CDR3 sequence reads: CASSGSLTNYEQYF. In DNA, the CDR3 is TGCGCCAGCAGCGGAAGCCTCACCAACTACGAGCAGTACTTC.